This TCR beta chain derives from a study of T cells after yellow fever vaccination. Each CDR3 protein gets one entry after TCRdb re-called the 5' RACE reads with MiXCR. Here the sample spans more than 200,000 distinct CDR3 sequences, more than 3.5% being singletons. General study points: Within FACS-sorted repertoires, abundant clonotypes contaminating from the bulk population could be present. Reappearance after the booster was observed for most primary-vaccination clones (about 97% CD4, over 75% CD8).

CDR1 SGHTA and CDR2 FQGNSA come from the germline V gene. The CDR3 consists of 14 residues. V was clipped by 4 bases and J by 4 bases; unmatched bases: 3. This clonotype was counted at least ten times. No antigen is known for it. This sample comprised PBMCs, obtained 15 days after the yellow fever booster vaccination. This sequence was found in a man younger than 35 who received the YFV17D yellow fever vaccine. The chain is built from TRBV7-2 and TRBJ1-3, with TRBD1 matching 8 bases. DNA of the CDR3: TGTGCCAGCAGCTACGGACAGGGCGGAAACACCATATATTTT. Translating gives CASSYGQGGNTIYF.